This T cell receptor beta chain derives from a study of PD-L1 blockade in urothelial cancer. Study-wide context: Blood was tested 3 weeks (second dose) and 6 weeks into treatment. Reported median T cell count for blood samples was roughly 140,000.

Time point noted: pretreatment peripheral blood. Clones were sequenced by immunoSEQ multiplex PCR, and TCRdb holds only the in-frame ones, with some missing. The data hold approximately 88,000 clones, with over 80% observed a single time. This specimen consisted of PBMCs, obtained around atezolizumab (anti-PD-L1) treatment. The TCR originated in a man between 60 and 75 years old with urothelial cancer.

This CDR3 is CASSGLRGSEQFF. CDR3 in DNA: TGTGCCAGCAGCGGGCTAAGGGGGTCGGAGCAGTTCTTC. The chain is built from TRBV9 and TRBJ2-1, with a possible D match to TRBD1 (6 bases). V was shortened by 3 bases and J by 10 bases, with 14 bases between the two germline ends. Germline V lookup: CDR1 SGDLS, CDR2 YYNGEE. The CDR3 runs 13 residues.